The clone carrying this T cell receptor beta chain was seen a few times. The identical CDR3 is also encoded by other nucleotide sequences in the sample. This table comes from immunoSEQ multiplex PCR, and its TCRdb copy is limited to in-frame clones, with some not included. The data show some 96,000 clones, with about 90% seen just once and less than 8.5% held by the top ten. There are 15 residues in the CDR3. Per germline, CDR1 MGHRA and CDR2 YSYEKL. V gave up 4 bases and J gave up 3 bases; unmatched junction bases: 5. This entry comes from a study of blood T cell repertoires in COVID-19. About the research overall: The United States, Italy and Spain provided the acute and convalescent COVID-19 samples. T cells, B-cell-depleted T cells, or PBMCs supplied cDNA or gDNA.

The genes are TRBV4-1 and TRBJ2-3; 9 positions agree with TRBD1. This receptor was obtained from a man aged 25 to 40 in a cohort sampled during active COVID-19. The sequencing input was peripheral blood. In nucleotides, the CDR3 is TGCGCCAGCAGCCGATCGGGACAGGGAACAGATACGCAGTATTTT. Translated, it gives CASSRSGQGTDTQYF.